These 24 T cell receptor beta chains originate from one sample sequenced in a study of OX40 agonist ivuxolimab in advanced cancers. Library creation used the immunoSEQ multiplex PCR assay. The source is immuneACCESS, and TCRdb retained only in-frame sequences with V and J called. Part of the clones is not carried over; for the studies checked, unresolved V genes explain less than half of this, and the remainder is unexplained. This sample gives around 82,000 clones in total; more than 70% of them show up just once. Of the sample, 0.4% to 0.6% is held by the ten largest clones. Sequenced here: CD4+ or CD8+ T cells sorted from blood, sampled in a trial of the OX40 agonist ivuxolimab. These receptors all stem from an adult with an advanced solid tumor such as melanoma, head and neck, liver or kidney cancer.

This chain links TRBV7-2 with TRBJ2-1; D may be TRBD2 (6 bases). V was pared by 6 bases and J by 8 bases, with 17 bases between. From germline, CDR1 is SGHTA and CDR2 FQGNSA. This CDR3 comprises 14 residues. DNA for the CDR3: TGTGCCAGCAGGTCTTACTCTAGCGTATATGAGCAGTTCTTC. This codes for CASRSYSSVYEQFF.

The chain combines TRBV7-2 with TRBJ1-1, with D perhaps TRBD1 (5 bases). The CDR3 runs 14 residues. Germline loops: CDR1 SGHTA, CDR2 FQGNSA. Trimming took 5 bases from V and 8 from J, leaving 18 bases between them. The CDR3 reads CASSPTAETPEAFF. For the CDR3, the DNA is TGTGCCAGCAGCCCGACAGCCGAGACTCCCGAAGCTTTCTTT.

The chain couples TRBV2 to TRBJ1-2; D possibly corresponds to TRBD1 (5 bases). Trimming left V 7 bases short and J 6 bases short, with 18 bases between. There are 14 residues in the CDR3. Germline values: CDR1 SNHLY, CDR2 FYNNEI. The CDR3 bases are TGTGCCAGCACCTCTATGACGGGGGGTAATGGCTACACCTTC. Protein product: CASTSMTGGNGYTF.

The chain carries TRBV15 and TRBJ2-5; D uncertain. The DNA end is a closer match to TRBJ2-7, so the J assignment may be wrong. This CDR3 spans 15 amino acids. CDR1 is LNHNV and CDR2 is YYDKDF in the germline V gene (reference sequence). In DNA form, the CDR3 reads TGTGCCACCAGCGTTCACCTCCTTAGCTCCTACGAGCAGTACTTC. Amino acid sequence: CATSVHLLSSYEQYF.

The chain carries TRBV18 and TRBJ2-1; possible D gene TRBD1, 6 bases. This CDR3 has 16 residues. Trimming cost V 2 bases and J 0 bases, with 11 bases left between them. CDR1 KGHSH and CDR2 LQKENI come from the germline V gene. The CDR3 loop is CASSPTGFSSYNEQFF. The CDR3, as DNA: TGTGCCAGCTCACCAACAGGGTTTAGCTCCTACAATGAGCAGTTCTTC.

In its sample, this clone was seen once. V and J are TRBV6-5 and TRBJ2-7; tentative D call: TRBD2 (6 bases). CDR1 is MNHEY and CDR2 is SVGAGI in the germline V gene. V was pared by 6 bases and J by 2 bases, with 14 bases between. This CDR3 spans 14 amino acids. The chain's CDR3 is CASSRGLPPYEQYF. DNA for the CDR3: TGTGCCAGCAGCCGAGGACTACCTCCCTACGAGCAGTACTTC.

V is TRBV7-2 and J is TRBJ2-7; TRBD2 matches at 13 bases. Germline V gene data show CDR1 as SGHTA and CDR2 as FQGNSA. J was trimmed by 4 bases and V by 5 bases; bases with no gene match: 8. This CDR3 comprises 16 residues. CDR3 sequence: CASSARLAGGKYEQYF. Here the CDR3 DNA reads TGTGCCAGCAGCGCAAGACTAGCGGGGGGTAAATACGAGCAGTACTTC. The full variable domain, completed using reference TRBV7-2 and TRBJ2-7, is GAGVSQSPSNKVTEKGKDVELRCDPISGHTALYWYRQSLGQGLEFLIYFQGNSAPDKSGLPSDRFSAERTGGSVSTLTIQRTQQEDSAVYLCASSARLAGGKYEQYFGPGTRLTVT.

The chain combines TRBV9 with TRBJ2-7; 8 bases map to TRBD1. CDR1 and CDR2 from the germline V gene are SGDLS and YYNGEE. V shed 4 bases, J shed 5 bases, and the junction held 14 bases outside the gene matches. The CDR3 is made up of 16 amino acids. The CDR3 loop reads CASSPPSRTGLNEQYF. The DNA of the CDR3 is TGTGCCAGCAGCCCCCCCAGCCGGACAGGGTTAAACGAGCAGTACTTC.

A remark on this clone: An end of the junction differs from the germline gene, which may be a read error. This rearrangement joins TRBV7-7 to TRBJ2-7, with 7 nucleotides matching TRBD1. Germline values: CDR1 SSHAT, CDR2 FNYEAQ (reference sequence). The CDR3 covers 14 residues. The CDR3 DNA reads as TGTGCTAGCAGCCTCCACCGGGACAGCTACGAGCAGTACTTC. Translated, it gives CASSLHRDSYEQYF.

This chain joins TRBV5-1 and TRBJ2-2, with 8 bases that match TRBD2. Trimming removed 4 bases from V and 2 bases from J; junction bases left unmatched: 4. In germline, CDR1 is SGHRS, CDR2 YFSETQ. This CDR3 comprises 15 residues. Written as DNA, the CDR3 is TGCGCCAGCAGCCCGACTAGCGCCAACACCGGGGAGCTGTTTTTT. Encoded protein: CASSPTSANTGELFF.

V gene TRBV18 combines with J gene TRBJ1-2; no clear D. The V gene lost 3 bases and the J gene lost 1 base, with 12 bases spanning the gap. CDR1 is KGHSH, CDR2 LQKENI, per germline. The length of the CDR3 is 15 residues. For the CDR3, the DNA is TGTGCCAGCTCACCCCCAGAAGGGATTAACTATGGCTACACCTTC. It specifies CASSPPEGINYGYTF.

The genes are TRBV7-3 and TRBJ2-3, with D tentatively TRBD1 or TRBD2 (5 bases each). Trimming removed 0 bases at V and 0 bases at J, with 7 bases between. The CDR3 runs 15 residues. The germline V gene encodes CDR1 SGHTA and CDR2 FQGTGA. CDR3 DNA: TGTGCCAGCAGCTTAACGGGGGACAGCACAGATACGCAGTATTTT. Its translation is CASSLTGDSTDTQYF.

J is TRBJ1-1 and V is TRBV5-1, with 7 bases aligning to TRBD1. J gave up 3 bases and V 1 base, and 3 bases lay outside the gene matches. The CDR3 is 14 amino acids. Germline loops: CDR1 SGHRS, CDR2 YFSETQ. The CDR3 DNA reads as TGCGCCAGCAGCTTGCAGGGGGGCCACACTGAAGCTTTCTTT. Its translation: CASSLQGGHTEAFF.

The chain employs TRBV4-1 and TRBJ2-3, with D tentatively TRBD2 (6 bases). This CDR3 is 16 amino acids long. The V gene lost 1 base and the J gene lost 5 bases, with 16 bases spanning the gap. Germline CDR1 MGHRA, CDR2 YSYEKL. This chain's CDR3 is CASSQALVGGGDTQYF. The CDR3 DNA reads as TGCGCCAGCAGCCAAGCACTAGTGGGGGGTGGAGATACGCAGTATTTT.

The J gene is TRBJ1-6, the V gene TRBV20-1, with D uncertain. V was trimmed by 4 bases and J by 10 bases, leaving 8 bases between them. The CDR3 runs to 11 residues. The V gene's germline CDR1 is DFQATT and CDR2 SNEGSKA (reference sequence). CDR3: CSANEGSPLHF. CDR3 in DNA: TGCAGTGCTAATGAAGGCTCACCCCTCCACTTT.

This chain's CDR3 is CASSFEAPTGSAGNTIYF. As DNA, the CDR3 is TGTGCCAGCAGCTTCGAAGCTCCGACAGGAAGCGCTGGAAACACCATATATTTT. This chain joins TRBV7-3 and TRBJ1-3, with D perhaps TRBD1 (6 bases). CDR3 length: 18 residues. Germline values: CDR1 SGHTA, CDR2 FQGTGA. Between the trimmed V and J ends, which lost 3 bases and 2 bases, there was a span of 20 bases.

The chain carries TRBV7-3 and TRBJ1-1, with D perhaps TRBD1 (5 bases). The V end lost 4 bases, the J end lost 2 bases, and 8 bases lay between the germline ends. The germline V gene encodes CDR1 SGHTA and CDR2 FQGTGA. The CDR3 covers 13 residues. The CDR3 DNA reads TGTGCCAGCAGCTCCGGGGCCAACACTGAAGCTTTCTTT. Protein sequence: CASSSGANTEAFF.

The chain uses TRBV7-9 and TRBJ2-5, with unresolved D. V was shortened by 6 bases and J by 4 bases, with 15 bases between the two germline ends. This CDR3 has 14 amino acids. Germline CDR1 SEHNR, CDR2 FQNEAQ (reference sequence). The CDR3: CASRSLGLLETQYF. The CDR3 DNA reads TGTGCCAGCAGAAGCTTAGGTCTTTTAGAGACCCAGTACTTC.

The rearrangement joins TRBV7-2 to TRBJ1-5; a possible D gene is TRBD1 (6 bases). Trimming stripped 1 base from V and 7 bases from J, with 14 bases between. The CDR3 totals 15 residues. The V gene's germline CDR1 is SGHTA and CDR2 FQGNSA. This CDR3 is CASSLVGGLEQPQHF. The CDR3 coding sequence is TGTGCCAGCAGCTTAGTGGGGGGGCTGGAACAGCCCCAGCATTTT.

This clone was counted once. The V and J genes are TRBV6-5 and TRBJ2-7; D tentatively reads TRBD1 or TRBD2 (5 bases each). Germline lookup yields CDR1 MNHEY and CDR2 SVGAGI. The CDR3 has 13 residues. Trimming stripped 3 bases from V and 6 bases from J, with 12 bases between. The chain's CDR3 is CASSYMGEIEQYF. DNA of the CDR3: TGTGCCAGCAGTTATATGGGGGAGATCGAGCAGTACTTC.

This chain connects TRBV7-9 to TRBJ1-1; D might be TRBD1 (6 bases). The CDR3 has 19 amino acids. The V end was cut by 2 bases, the J end by 0 bases, with 22 bases between. CDR1 is SEHNR, CDR2 FQNEAQ, per germline (reference sequence). The DNA for the CDR3 is TGTGCCAGCAGCTTAAGTGAGGGGGGCCTAAGGAGAATGAACACTGAAGCTTTCTTT. Residues: CASSLSEGGLRRMNTEAFF.

The chain recombines TRBV4-2 with TRBJ1-6; D remains ambiguous. This CDR3 spans 14 amino acids. Trimming pared 0 bases from V and 10 bases from J, leaving 10 bases between. Germline-derived CDR1 and CDR2 are LGHNA and YNFKEQ. The CDR3 region has the DNA TGTGCCAGCAGCCAAGATCTGAGCGACTCACCCCTCCACTTT. Protein sequence: CASSQDLSDSPLHF.

This sequence joins TRBV28 and TRBJ1-4, with 7 bases aligning to TRBD1. Germline loops: CDR1 MDHEN, CDR2 SYDVKM. With 6 bases clipped from V and 5 bases from J, the junction kept 6 bases outside the gene matches. This CDR3 has 14 amino acids. The CDR3, as DNA: TGTGCCAGCAGGGCGGGACAGCCAAATGAAAAACTGTTTTTT. This codes for CASRAGQPNEKLFF.

The chain has TRBV5-1 and TRBJ1-1, with D perhaps TRBD1 (6 bases). Trimming pared 2 bases from V and 5 bases from J, leaving 10 bases between. The CDR3 is 13 amino acids. The germline CDR1 and CDR2 sequences are SGHRS and YFSETQ. CDR3 nucleotides: TGCGCCAGCAGCTTACAGGGTCCGACTGAAGCTTTCTTT. Translating gives CASSLQGPTEAFF.